The 12 T cell receptor beta chains presented below share a single source sample, sequenced in a study of spatial heterogeneity in lung cancer. General study results and limits: Intratumoral expanded alpha and beta TCR counts were found to track tumor mutation counts.

One entry per CDR3 protein, called by TCRdb with MiXCR from the 5' RACE reads. The sample consists of about 3,900 distinct CDR3 sequences, roughly 3.9% of them appearing once. No antigen has been identified for these receptors. This sample's time point: sample taken at primary tumor resection. Sequenced here: lung tumor tissue, sampled at surgery. These receptors originate from a male donor with early-stage non-small cell lung cancer.

By sample share, this clonotype is medium-sized. The V call is TRBV29-1, the J call TRBJ1-1, with 7 bases identical to TRBD1. CDR3 length: 13 amino acids. V was pared by 7 bases and J by 6 bases, with 11 bases of the junction left unmatched. Per the germline V gene, CDR1 is SQVTM and CDR2 is ANQGSEA. The chain's CDR3 is CSADTGAGAEAFF. The CDR3 region has the DNA TGCAGCGCTGACACAGGGGCGGGCGCTGAAGCTTTCTTT.

This clonotype is classed as medium-sized. The CDR3 region has the DNA TGCGCCAGCAGCCAAGAACAGGGGTCTCGCAAACTGTTTTTT. As protein: CASSQEQGSRKLFF. The rearrangement links TRBV4-3 to TRBJ1-4, with 7 nucleotides matching TRBD1. Losses at the gene ends were 0 bases for V and 11 bases for J; bases not matched to a gene: 6. In germline, CDR1 is LGHNA, CDR2 YSLEER. The length of the CDR3 is 14 residues.

This clonotype was counted at least ten times. V usage is TRBV12-5 and J usage is TRBJ2-2; D might be TRBD1 (6 bases). Between the trimmed V and J ends, which lost 5 bases and 6 bases, there was a span of 13 bases. The germline CDR1 and CDR2 sequences are LGHNT and FRNRAP. The CDR3 is 14 residues long. The CDR3 region has the DNA TGTGCTAGTGGTGTGACAGGCATAGCCGGGGAGCTGTTTTTT. Amino acids: CASGVTGIAGELFF.

This clonotype came up many times. The V and J genes are TRBV21-1 and TRBJ1-2. TRBV21-1 represents a pseudogene. CDR3 length: 16 residues. This chain's CDR3 is CASSKVKPTIPYGYTF. As DNA, the CDR3 is TGTGCCAGCAGCAAAGTTAAGCCAACCATCCCCTATGGCTACACCTTC.

This clonotype is deemed medium-sized. The chain couples TRBV28 to TRBJ2-7; either TRBD1 or TRBD2 may supply D (5 bases each). Trimming took off 4 bases at V and 6 bases at J, with 22 bases between the two ends. Germline CDR1 reads MDHEN; CDR2 reads SYDVKM. The length of the CDR3 is 16 residues. The DNA for the CDR3 is TGTGCCAGCAGTTCCGTGGGGGTGACTTACGCGGGCGAGCAGTACTTC. This sequence encodes CASSSVGVTYAGEQYF.

The table lists this clonotype with many counts. V usage is TRBV3-1 and J usage is TRBJ2-3, with D maybe TRBD1 (7 bases). Looked up from germline, CDR1 is LGHDT and CDR2 is YNNKEL (reference sequence). This CDR3 has 15 amino acids. The V end was cut by 2 bases, the J end by 5 bases, with 14 bases between. The CDR3 protein is CASSQRRGREDTQYF. CDR3 DNA sequence: TGTGCCAGCAGCCAACGGAGGGGGCGAGAAGATACGCAGTATTTT.

This clonotype was seen at least ten times. The chain couples TRBV7-2 to TRBJ2-1, with 8 bases aligning to TRBD2. V lost 4 bases, J lost 4 bases, and 6 bases stayed unmatched. CDR1 and CDR2 from the germline V gene are SGHTA and FQGNSA. The CDR3 extends over 15 amino acids. CDR3 region: CASSSYSGAYNEQFF. The CDR3 region has the DNA TGTGCCAGCAGCTCATATAGCGGGGCGTACAATGAGCAGTTCTTC. The whole variable domain, remainder taken from reference TRBV7-2 and TRBJ2-1, is GAGVSQSPSNKVTEKGKDVELRCDPISGHTALYWYRQSLGQGLEFLIYFQGNSAPDKSGLPSDRFSAERTGGSVSTLTIQRTQQEDSAVYLCASSSYSGAYNEQFFGPGTRLTVL.

This clonotype was picked up many times. The rearrangement uses TRBV2 and TRBJ2-1; unclear D gene. V was pared by 3 bases and J by 0 bases, with 9 bases between. Germline CDR1 is SNHLY and CDR2 is FYNNEI. CDR3 size: 15 residues. In nucleotides, the CDR3 is TGTGCCAGCAGTGAGAGGCTAGTCTCCTACAATGAGCAGTTCTTC. Encoded protein: CASSERLVSYNEQFF.

This clonotype was observed many times. The J gene is TRBJ2-7, the V gene TRBV28; D assignment may be TRBD1 or TRBD2 (5 bases each). Trimming stripped 6 bases from V and 4 bases from J, with 16 bases between. The CDR3 sequence is 14 residues long. From germline, CDR1 is MDHEN and CDR2 SYDVKM. The CDR3 DNA sequence: TGTGCCAGCAGAACAGCCGGGACCACGTACGAGCAGTACTTC. Translated: CASRTAGTTYEQYF.

Within the sample, this clonotype is medium-sized. This chain uses TRBV19 with TRBJ1-5, with D unclear. The CDR3 sequence is 15 residues long. Trimming left V 3 bases short and J 2 bases short, with 11 bases between. Germline V gene lookup returns CDR1 LNHDA and CDR2 SQIVND (reference sequence). CDR3 nucleotides: TGTGCCAGTAGTATCGGATACCGGGGCAATCAGCCCCAGCATTTT. Amino acid sequence: CASSIGYRGNQPQHF.

This clonotype was detected ten times or more. The chain joins TRBV4-3 to TRBJ2-3, with TRBD2 identical over 12 bases. The CDR3 is 16 residues long. Germline V lookup: CDR1 LGHNA, CDR2 YSLEER. J gave up 5 bases and V 4 bases, and 7 bases lay outside the gene matches. The CDR3 region has the DNA TGCGCCAGCAGCCTTGGCCTAGCGGGAGGGCAAGATACGCAGTATTTT. This translates into CASSLGLAGGQDTQYF.

V and J are TRBV21-1 and TRBJ2-3; whether TRBD1, the table's D call, matches the DNA was not checked. TRBV21-1 is a recognized pseudogene. This CDR3 region has 17 residues. The CDR3 DNA is TGTGCCAGCAGCAAGGAAAGGGACAGGGGGCGCACAGATACGCAGTATTTT. Its translation: CASSKERDRGRTDTQYF.